Below, 27 T cell receptor beta chains from the same sample are listed, as sequenced in a study of cytomegalovirus exposure and HLA in healthy donors. PCR used 60 Vbeta primers and 13 Jbeta primers. Generated by immunoSEQ multiplex PCR, the TCRdb table keeps only in-frame clones and is missing some. The sample comprises fewer than 250,000 clones, about 78% of which are singletons, and 3% to 4% rests with the top ten. The sequenced sample consisted of PBMCs. The origin of the receptors is a male donor in good health and CMV-seronegative.

This clone was detected only a few times. This chain joins TRBV19 and TRBJ2-7, with D possibly TRBD2 on 6 matching bases. Trimming cost V 5 bases and J 3 bases, with 8 bases left between them. Germline-derived CDR1 and CDR2 are LNHDA and SQIVND (reference sequence). The CDR3 is 12 residues long. In DNA, the CDR3 is TGTGCCAGTAGTCGCGGGGACTACGAGCAGTACTTC. Encoded protein: CASSRGDYEQYF.

In DNA, the CDR3 is TGTGCCAGCAGCTCCAACTACAATGAGCAGTTCTTC. It codes for CASSSNYNEQFF. The chain employs TRBV9 and TRBJ2-1; the D is unclear. V lost 4 bases, J lost 3 bases, and 5 bases lay in between. The germline V gene encodes CDR1 SGDLS and CDR2 YYNGEE. The CDR3 is made up of 12 amino acids. The full variable domain, rest sourced from reference TRBV9 and TRBJ2-1, is DSGVTQTPKHLITATGQRVTLRCSPRSGDLSVYWYQQSLDQGLQFLIQYYNGEERAKGNILERFSAQQFPDLHSELNLSSLELGDSALYFCASSSNYNEQFFGPGTRLTVL.

The rearrangement joins TRBV9 to TRBJ2-6; 9 positions match TRBD1. This CDR3 has 17 amino acids. J gave up 3 bases and V 1 base, and 5 bases lay outside the gene matches. CDR1 and CDR2 (germline): SGDLS, YYNGEE. The chain's CDR3 is CASSVWDRVGGANVLTF. The CDR3 nucleotides are TGTGCCAGCAGCGTATGGGACAGGGTAGGTGGGGCCAACGTCCTGACTTTC.

V and J are TRBV4-1 and TRBJ2-6; D uncertain. This CDR3 is built from 16 residues. Per the germline V gene, CDR1 is MGHRA and CDR2 is YSYEKL. The ends were cut back, 3 bases at V and 0 bases at J, with 9 bases in the middle. The chain's CDR3 is CASSQRNPSGANVLTF. The CDR3 bases are TGCGCCAGCAGCCAGAGGAACCCCTCTGGGGCCAACGTCCTGACTTTC.

This clone was detected only once. The chain uses TRBV19 and TRBJ2-5, with D perhaps matching TRBD2 (6 bases). The end of the DNA aligns better with TRBJ2-7, so the J call may be wrong. Germline loops: CDR1 LNHDA, CDR2 SQIVND (reference sequence). The CDR3 consists of 13 residues. CDR3 sequence reads: CASSIAGLNEQYF. CDR3 in DNA: TGTGCCAGTAGTATAGCGGGACTCAACGAGCAGTACTTC.

The V call is TRBV9, the J call TRBJ1-4, with 10 bases aligning to TRBD1. The length of the CDR3 is 15 residues. Germline CDR1 is SGDLS and CDR2 is YYNGEE. Germline trimming cut 4 bases from V and 8 bases from J; bases unmatched to any gene: 8. CDR3 DNA: TGTGCCAGCAGCCGGGACAGGGGAGGTCGGGAAAAACTGTTTTTT. Translated: CASSRDRGGREKLFF.

V usage is TRBV6-5 and J usage is TRBJ1-2, with TRBD1 as a possible D gene (6 bases). Germline CDR1 MNHEY, CDR2 SVGAGI. The CDR3 has 14 residues. The V and J ends lost 1 base and 4 bases respectively, with 10 bases between them. The CDR3 region has the DNA TGTGCCAGCAGTTACTGGGACAAGGGCTATGGCTACACCTTC. It encodes CASSYWDKGYGYTF.

This clone was detected once. The gene calls are TRBV9 and TRBJ1-1; unclear D gene. Germline-derived CDR1 and CDR2 are SGDLS and YYNGEE. The ends were cut back, 4 bases at V and 0 bases at J, with 7 bases in the middle. CDR3 size: 13 residues. As DNA, the CDR3 is TGTGCCAGCAGCAGGCAGGTGAACACTGAAGCTTTCTTT. Translation: CASSRQVNTEAFF.

V gene TRBV19 combines with J gene TRBJ2-1; TRBD2 is a possible D gene (5 bases). CDR3 size: 13 residues. Trimming took 7 bases from V and 10 from J, leaving 17 bases between them. Germline values: CDR1 LNHDA, CDR2 SQIVND (reference sequence). The CDR3 loop is CASMVTGKLEQFF. As DNA, the CDR3 is TGTGCCAGTATGGTGACCGGGAAGTTAGAGCAGTTCTTC.

V and J are TRBV2 and TRBJ2-4, with D possibly matching TRBD1 (6 bases). CDR3 length: 14 residues. Trimming took off 8 bases at V and 0 bases at J, with 11 bases between the two ends. The germline CDR1 and CDR2 sequences are SNHLY and FYNNEI. This chain's CDR3 is CASVGQLAKNIQYF. CDR3 bases: TGTGCCAGCGTGGGACAATTAGCCAAAAACATTCAGTACTTC.

The genes are TRBV27 and TRBJ1-1; TRBD1 is a possible D gene (6 bases). CDR1 and CDR2 (germline): MNHEY, SMNVEV (reference sequence). The CDR3 sequence is 17 residues long. The V and J ends lost 4 bases and 2 bases respectively, with 20 bases between them. The CDR3 DNA reads TGTGCCAGCAGTTCCCTTAACCCCAGGGGCGTTAACACTGAAGCTTTCTTT. Its protein product is CASSSLNPRGVNTEAFF.

This clone was seen a handful of times. The sample contains more than one DNA sequence encoding this CDR3. The rearrangement joins TRBV27 to TRBJ2-7, with D possibly TRBD1 on 6 matching bases. The germline V gene has CDR1 MNHEY and CDR2 SMNVEV (reference sequence). The V and J ends lost 5 bases and 1 base respectively, with 9 bases between them. The CDR3 runs 13 residues. CDR3 DNA sequence: TGTGCCAGCAGTCCGGACAGTTCCTACGAGCAGTACTTC. Translated, it gives CASSPDSSYEQYF.

The rearrangement uses TRBV5-4 and TRBJ1-1; D not certain. Between the trimmed V and J ends, which lost 0 bases and 5 bases, there was a span of 14 bases. Germline CDR1 reads SGHNT; CDR2 reads YYREEE (reference sequence). CDR3 length: 15 residues. The chain's CDR3 is CASSLVTSGGTEAFF. The CDR3 nucleotides read TGTGCCAGCAGCTTGGTGACCTCTGGAGGGACTGAAGCTTTCTTT.

DNA for the CDR3: TGTGCCAGCAGCTTAGGGACAGGAGCTTACAATGAGCAGTTCTTC. Translating it yields CASSLGTGAYNEQFF. The chain has TRBV5-5 and TRBJ2-1, with 8 bases aligning to TRBD1. Germline V gene data show CDR1 as SGHKS and CDR2 as YYEKEE (reference sequence). Germline trimming cut 2 bases from V and 4 bases from J; bases unmatched to any gene: 5. This CDR3 has 15 residues.

This chain connects TRBV9 to TRBJ2-1; D possibly corresponds to TRBD1 (5 bases). CDR3 length equals 16 residues. Per germline, CDR1 SGDLS and CDR2 YYNGEE. V lost 4 bases and J lost 1, with 15 bases in between. The CDR3 DNA reads TGTGCCAGCAGCTTAGAAGTACAGGCGTCCTACAATGAGCAGTTCTTC. Amino acids: CASSLEVQASYNEQFF. Full variable domain (outside the CDR3, taken from reference TRBV9 and TRBJ2-1): DSGVTQTPKHLITATGQRVTLRCSPRSGDLSVYWYQQSLDQGLQFLIQYYNGEERAKGNILERFSAQQFPDLHSELNLSSLELGDSALYFCASSLEVQASYNEQFFGPGTRLTVL.

This sequence joins TRBV10-1 and TRBJ1-1, with 7 bases fitting TRBD1. Germline V CDR1 and CDR2: WNHNN, SYGVQD (reference sequence). The ends lost 4 bases at V and 4 bases at J; junction bases unmatched: 3. The CDR3 is made up of 13 amino acids. The CDR3 is CASSVQGGTEAFF. The CDR3 nucleotides read TGCGCCAGCAGTGTTCAGGGGGGCACTGAAGCTTTCTTT.

V usage is TRBV6-5 and J usage is TRBJ1-2, with 9 bases that match TRBD1. Looked up from germline, CDR1 is MNHEY and CDR2 is SVGAGI. CDR3 length: 16 residues. The trim removed 3 bases at V and 8 bases at J, leaving 13 bases unmatched. In nucleotides, the CDR3 is TGTGCCAGCAGTTATAGCCCGGGACAGGGAGTGAGAGGCTACACCTTC. This encodes CASSYSPGQGVRGYTF.

Turning to this clone: The junction and the germline gene differ at one end; a read error may be behind it. The V and J genes are TRBV6-5 and TRBJ2-7; 7 bases are shared with TRBD1. Germline CDR1 MNHEY, CDR2 SVGAGI. The CDR3 has 15 residues. The CDR3 DNA reads TGTGCCAGCAGCTACTCGACGACAGGGCCCGGCGAGCAGTACTTC. Protein sequence: CASSYSTTGPGEQYF.

This chain links TRBV7-6 with TRBJ2-1; D is unresolved. CDR3 length: 15 amino acids. With 2 bases removed from V and 2 bases from J, the gap between germline ends came to 10 bases. The germline V gene has CDR1 SGHVS and CDR2 FNYEAQ. CDR3 bases: TGTGCCAGCAGCTTACTGGCGGAAACCTACAATGAGCAGTTCTTC. It codes for CASSLLAETYNEQFF. The whole variable domain, remainder taken from reference TRBV7-6 and TRBJ2-1, is GAGVSQSPRYKVTKRGQDVALRCDPISGHVSLYWYRQALGQGPEFLTYFNYEAQQDKSGLPNDRFSAERPEGSISTLTIQRTEQRDSAMYRCASSLLAETYNEQFFGPGTRLTVL.

This clone was detected only once. The chain uses TRBV19 and TRBJ1-1, with 8 nucleotides matching TRBD1. J lost 4 bases, V lost 5 bases, and 9 bases had no gene match. The CDR3 is made up of 15 amino acids. Germline-derived CDR1 and CDR2 are LNHDA and SQIVND (reference sequence). As DNA, the CDR3 is TGTGCCAGTAGTGCGACAGGGGTGGGGGGCACTGAAGCTTTCTTT. This codes for CASSATGVGGTEAFF.

The rearrangement uses TRBV7-9 and TRBJ1-5; 7 bases line up with TRBD1. CDR3 size: 14 residues. Germline CDR1 is SEHNR and CDR2 is FQNEAQ (reference sequence). The V segment lost 1 base and the J segment 5 bases; nucleotides outside the gene matches: 2. The chain's CDR3 is CASSLGTGHQPQHF. The CDR3 bases are TGTGCCAGCAGCTTAGGGACAGGACATCAGCCCCAGCATTTT.

The rearrangement joins TRBV9 to TRBJ1-5; D remains unclear. The CDR3 is made up of 14 amino acids. Trimming removed 0 bases from V and 4 bases from J, with 8 bases in between. Germline assignment: CDR1 SGDLS and CDR2 YYNGEE. The CDR3 region has the DNA TGTGCCAGCAGCGTAGCAGGAGGTAATCAGCCCCAGCATTTT. Its protein product is CASSVAGGNQPQHF.

This chain uses TRBV27 with TRBJ2-1; D is undetermined. CDR3 length: 13 residues. Germline V gives CDR1 MNHEY, CDR2 SMNVEV (reference sequence). V was pared by 5 bases and J by 7 bases, with 12 bases between. The CDR3 DNA follows: TGTGCCAGCAGTACGGTTATTCCAAATGAGCAGTTCTTC. Translating it yields CASSTVIPNEQFF.

J is TRBJ1-1 and V is TRBV5-6, with D maybe TRBD1 (6 bases). CDR1 and CDR2 from the germline V gene are SGHDT and YYEEEE. The length of the CDR3 is 14 residues. V lost 1 base and J lost 4, with 11 bases in between. The DNA of the CDR3 is TGTGCCAGCAGCTTGCGGGGGGCGGGCACTGAAGCTTTCTTT. It codes for CASSLRGAGTEAFF.

J is TRBJ2-2 and V is TRBV29-1, with 9 positions matching TRBD1. Germline CDR1 SQVTM, CDR2 ANQGSEA. The V and J ends lost 6 bases and 5 bases, in that order; junction bases with no gene match: 4. The CDR3 sequence is 13 residues long. CDR3 DNA: TGCAGCGTACAGGGGGCTCGGACCGGGGAGCTGTTTTTT. Encoded protein: CSVQGARTGELFF.

Here the CDR3 DNA reads TGCGCCAGCAGCCGACAGGGTCTAGATGAGACCCAGTACTTC. Translating gives CASSRQGLDETQYF. The gene calls are TRBV5-1 and TRBJ2-5; 7 nucleotides align to TRBD1. V was pared by 4 bases and J by 5 bases, with 8 bases of the junction left unmatched. Germline V gene data show CDR1 as SGHRS and CDR2 as YFSETQ. The CDR3 length is 14 residues.

CDR3 protein: CASRVPGEAFF. DNA for the CDR3: TGTGCCAGTAGGGTACCGGGAGAAGCTTTCTTT. This chain joins TRBV19 and TRBJ1-1, with unresolved D. Germline CDR1 reads LNHDA; CDR2 reads SQIVND (reference sequence). Trimming stripped 6 bases from V and 8 bases from J, with 10 bases between. This CDR3 has 11 amino acids.